A single sample gave rise to the 8 T cell receptor beta chains below, sequenced in a study of a mutant IDH1 vaccine in newly diagnosed glioma. Sequencing was performed with immunoSEQ multiplex PCR; in TCRdb, only in-frame clones are kept and a portion is missing. The sample yields 50,000 to 70,000 clones, roughly 71% seen once. No antigens are known for them. This sample's time point: week 35, safety follow-up. The vaccine gave 300 ug of a 20-mer mutant IDH1 peptide subcutaneously per dose. This material consisted of PBMCs, taken from a glioma patient whose treatment included an IDH1 peptide vaccine. These receptors were collected from a man aged 50 to 60 with glioma.

This chain joins TRBV7-2 and TRBJ2-3, with D perhaps TRBD2 (6 bases). V dropped 5 bases and J dropped 4 bases, with 19 bases sitting between them. The CDR3 loop spans 16 amino acids. The germline V gene has CDR1 SGHTA and CDR2 FQGNSA. The CDR3 protein is CASSPGGTTGADTQYF. CDR3 nucleotides: TGTGCCAGCAGCCCCGGAGGGACGACTGGGGCAGATACGCAGTATTTT.

This clone showed up just once. J is TRBJ2-1 and V is TRBV7-9, with D possibly matching TRBD1 (5 bases). The CDR3 covers 11 residues. Germline values: CDR1 SEHNR, CDR2 FQNEAQ (reference sequence). Trimming shortened V by 5 bases and J by 10 bases, and 9 bases separated the two germline ends. The CDR3 is CASSPRQEQFF. CDR3 coding DNA: TGTGCCAGCAGCCCGCGACAGGAGCAGTTCTTC.

This clone came up a few times. The V and J genes are TRBV21-1 and TRBJ2-1; whether TRBD2, the table's D call, matches the DNA was not checked. TRBV21-1 is an annotated pseudogene. The CDR3 contains 15 residues. CDR3 loop: CASSLLDGDYNEQFF. The CDR3 DNA is TGTGCCAGCAGCTTACTCGACGGGGACTACAATGAGCAGTTCTTC.

V is TRBV14 and J is TRBJ1-4, with no clear D. This CDR3 has 14 amino acids. Trimming pared 0 bases from V and 3 bases from J, leaving 5 bases between. Germline lookup yields CDR1 SGHDN and CDR2 FVKESK. CDR3 amino acids: CASSQDPANEKLFF. The CDR3 nucleotides are TGTGCCAGCAGCCAAGATCCGGCTAATGAAAAACTGTTTTTT. Full variable domain (remainder filled in from reference TRBV14 and TRBJ1-4): EAGVTQFPSHSVIEKGQTVTLRCDPISGHDNLYWYRRVMGKEIKFLLHFVKESKQDESGMPNNRFLAERTGGTYSTLKVQPAELEDSGVYFCASSQDPANEKLFFGSGTQLSVL.

This clone was seen more than once but under ten times. The V call is TRBV28, the J call TRBJ2-3, with 8 bases lining up with TRBD1. V was pared by 4 bases and J by 3 bases, with 12 bases of the junction left unmatched. This CDR3 spans 17 amino acids. Germline V gene sequence: CDR1 MDHEN, CDR2 SYDVKM. The CDR3 loop is CASSYAVMGQVTDTQYF. In DNA form, the CDR3 reads TGTGCCAGCAGTTATGCGGTTATGGGACAGGTTACAGATACGCAGTATTTT.

V gene TRBV7-9 combines with J gene TRBJ2-7; the match to TRBD2 covers 8 bases. CDR3 size: 13 residues. Looked up from germline, CDR1 is SEHNR and CDR2 is FQNEAQ (reference sequence). Unmatched junction bases numbered 0, after V lost 2 bases and J lost 3 bases. CDR3 nucleotide sequence: TGTGCCAGCAGCTTAAGCGGGGGCTACGAGCAGTACTTC. It translates to CASSLSGGYEQYF.

The rearrangement uses TRBV10-1 and TRBJ1-1, with 8 positions matching TRBD1. Germline CDR1 is WNHNN and CDR2 is SYGVQD (reference sequence). The CDR3 spans 15 residues. V lost 4 bases, J lost 0 bases, and 4 bases stayed unmatched. Written as DNA, the CDR3 is TGCGCCAGCAGTGGTAGGACAGGGATGAACACTGAAGCTTTCTTT. Translated: CASSGRTGMNTEAFF.

The V call is TRBV4-1, the J call TRBJ1-2, with unresolved D. Germline lookup yields CDR1 MGHRA and CDR2 YSYEKL. This CDR3 comprises 14 residues. V lost 1 base to trimming and J lost 7 bases, with 13 bases between them. CDR3 in amino acids: CASSQGTASPGYTF. The DNA for the CDR3 is TGCGCCAGCAGCCAAGGCACTGCGTCGCCTGGCTACACCTTC.